This T cell receptor beta chain was captured in a study of T cell responses to AZD1222 COVID-19 vaccine. The study, taken as a whole, reports: Repertoires in all cases were sampled only once the peak T cell response had passed.

With regard to this clone: Antigen: not known.

There are 15 residues in the CDR3. The germline V and J ends were trimmed by 7 bases and 0 bases, with 15 bases remaining between them. Germline CDR1 reads LNHDA; CDR2 reads SQIVND (reference sequence). Measured with immunoSEQ multiplex PCR; TCRdb has only the in-frame clones, and not every one. The table has 100,000 to 110,000 clones, around 87% seen once. This specimen consisted of peripheral blood, obtained on day 0 of AZD1222 vaccination. This receptor was obtained from an adult in good health. The chain is built from TRBV19 and TRBJ1-1; TRBD1 is a possible D gene (5 bases). The CDR3 protein is CASTPWGGMNTEAFF. The CDR3, as DNA: TGTGCCAGTACCCCATGGGGGGGAATGAACACTGAAGCTTTCTTT.